The sample holds a few counts of the clone carrying this TCR beta chain. Its antigen remains unknown. For TCR, cDNA came from 5'RACE template switching, which added a universal primer site and UMIs. TCRdb redid the calling of the 5' RACE reads with MiXCR, one entry per CDR3 protein. The data show nearly 350,000 distinct CDR3 sequences, less than 9.5% seen once. This record belongs to a study of T cells after yellow fever vaccination. Broader study findings: Weaker, the secondary response peaked sooner, at day 5 versus 15.

V lost 5 bases and J lost 3; bases outside the gene matches: 4. CDR1 and CDR2 (germline): MGHRA, YSYEKL. The CDR3 is made up of 15 amino acids. The sample consisted of PBMCs, taken more than 40 days after the first yellow fever vaccination. The J gene is TRBJ1-5, the V gene TRBV4-1; 10 nucleotides line up with TRBD1. This sequence originates from a man aged 18-30 years who received the YFV17D yellow fever vaccine. DNA of the CDR3: TGCGCCAGCAGCTTCCGACAGGGGGCCAATCAGCCCCAGCATTTT. Protein product: CASSFRQGANQPQHF.